The sequence of this T cell receptor beta chain was determined in a study of CD8+ T cells in alopecia areata. At the level of the study: Treatment comprised oral tofacitinib, 5 to 10 mg twice daily, in treated patients.

Germline CDR1 SQVTM, CDR2 ANQGSEA. This CDR3 spans 13 amino acids. V was clipped by 5 bases and J by 0 bases, with 9 bases between them. The study, taken as a whole, reports: It was less clear whether patients shared TCRs than it was in mice, possibly because of HLA. Scalp lesions, especially in alopecia totalis/universalis, had higher clonality than normal scalp. Sequencing of scalp samples also captures resident alphabeta T cells of normal skin.

Reverse transcribed after extraction, RNA yielded cDNA as the sequencing template. Using immunoSEQ multiplex PCR, the repertoire was profiled, and TCRdb retains in-frame clones only, with some absent. The sample consists of 150,000 to 160,000 clones, 45% to 60% of them appearing once. With respect to this clone: Its antigen remains unknown.

Sequencing used CD8+ T cells sorted from blood, obtained at week 0. The J gene is TRBJ2-3, the V gene TRBV29-1; tentatively, D is TRBD1 (5 bases). This clonotype was sampled from a human donor with alopecia areata. The CDR3 loop is CSVMTASTDTQYF. The DNA of the CDR3 is TGCAGCGTTATGACAGCTAGCACAGATACGCAGTATTTT.